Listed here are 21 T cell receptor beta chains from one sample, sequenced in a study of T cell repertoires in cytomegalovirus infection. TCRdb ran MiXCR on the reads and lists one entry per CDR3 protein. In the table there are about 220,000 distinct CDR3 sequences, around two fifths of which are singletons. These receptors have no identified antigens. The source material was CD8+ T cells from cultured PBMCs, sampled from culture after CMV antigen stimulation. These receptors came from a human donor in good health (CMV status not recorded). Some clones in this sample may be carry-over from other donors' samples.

This CDR3 is CASSLGLAGAYEQYF. The DNA of the CDR3 is TGTGCCAGCAGCCTCGGACTAGCGGGGGCCTACGAGCAGTACTTC. The chain has TRBV11-2 and TRBJ2-7, with 13 nucleotides matching TRBD2. There are 15 residues in the CDR3. V lost 5 bases and J lost 2; bases outside the gene matches: 3. The germline CDR1 and CDR2 sequences are SGHAT and FQNNGV.

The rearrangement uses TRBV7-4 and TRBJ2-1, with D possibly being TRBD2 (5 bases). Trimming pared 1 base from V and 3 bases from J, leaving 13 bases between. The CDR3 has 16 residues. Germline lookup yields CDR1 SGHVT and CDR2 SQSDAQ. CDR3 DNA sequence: TGTGCCAGCAGCTTAGTGACCACCGGGATCTACAATGAGCAGTTCTTC. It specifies CASSLVTTGIYNEQFF. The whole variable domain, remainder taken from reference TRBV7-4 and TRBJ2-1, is GAGVSQSPRYKVAKRGRDVALRCDSISGHVTLYWYRQTLGQGSEVLTYSQSDAQRDKSGRPSGRFSAERPERSVSTLKIQRTEQGDSAVYLCASSLVTTGIYNEQFFGPGTRLTVL.

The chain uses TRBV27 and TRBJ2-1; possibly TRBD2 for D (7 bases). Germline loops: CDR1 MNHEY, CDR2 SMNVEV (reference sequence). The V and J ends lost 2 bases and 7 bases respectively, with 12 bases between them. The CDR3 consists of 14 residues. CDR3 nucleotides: TGTGCCAGCAGTTTAAGGGGGGGAGGGAATGAGCAGTTCTTC. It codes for CASSLRGGGNEQFF.

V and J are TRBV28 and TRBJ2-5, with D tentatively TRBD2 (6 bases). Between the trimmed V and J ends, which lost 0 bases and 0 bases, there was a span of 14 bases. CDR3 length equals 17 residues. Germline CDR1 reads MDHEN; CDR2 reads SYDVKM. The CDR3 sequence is CASSLCPSEPYQETQYF. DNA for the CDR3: TGTGCCAGCAGTTTATGCCCTAGCGAACCGTACCAAGAGACCCAGTACTTC.

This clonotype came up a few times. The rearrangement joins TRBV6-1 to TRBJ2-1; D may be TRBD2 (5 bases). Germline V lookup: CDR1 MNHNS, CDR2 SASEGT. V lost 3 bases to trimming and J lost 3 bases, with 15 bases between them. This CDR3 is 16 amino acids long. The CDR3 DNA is TGTGCCAGCAGTGAGTACCGGGCTGGAGGCTACAATGAGCAGTTCTTC. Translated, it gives CASSEYRAGGYNEQFF.

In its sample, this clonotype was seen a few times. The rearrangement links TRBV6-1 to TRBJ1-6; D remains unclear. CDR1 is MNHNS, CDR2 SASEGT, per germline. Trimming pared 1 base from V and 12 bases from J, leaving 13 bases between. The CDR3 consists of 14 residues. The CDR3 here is CASSEGPRTLPLHF. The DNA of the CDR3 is TGTGCCAGCAGTGAAGGACCGAGGACGTTACCCCTCCACTTT.

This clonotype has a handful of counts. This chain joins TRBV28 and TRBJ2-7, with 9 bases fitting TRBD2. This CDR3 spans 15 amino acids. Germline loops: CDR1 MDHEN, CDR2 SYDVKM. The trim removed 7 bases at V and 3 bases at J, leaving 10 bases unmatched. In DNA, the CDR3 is TGTGCCAGCATCCGGGCAGCGGGAGGTCTCTACGAGCAGTACTTC. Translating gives CASIRAAGGLYEQYF.

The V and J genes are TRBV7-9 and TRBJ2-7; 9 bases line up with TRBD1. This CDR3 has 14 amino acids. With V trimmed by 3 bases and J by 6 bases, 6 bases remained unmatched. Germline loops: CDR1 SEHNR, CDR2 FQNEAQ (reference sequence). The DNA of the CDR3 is TGTGCCAGCAGCTTGAGGGACAGGGAGGCCGAGCAGTACTTC. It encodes CASSLRDREAEQYF.

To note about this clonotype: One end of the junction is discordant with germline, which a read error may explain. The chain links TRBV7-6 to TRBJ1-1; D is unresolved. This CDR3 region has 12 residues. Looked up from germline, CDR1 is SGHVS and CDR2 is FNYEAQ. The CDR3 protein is CASSLVCKEAFF. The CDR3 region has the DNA TGTGCTAGCAGCTTAGTATGCAAGGAAGCTTTCTTT.

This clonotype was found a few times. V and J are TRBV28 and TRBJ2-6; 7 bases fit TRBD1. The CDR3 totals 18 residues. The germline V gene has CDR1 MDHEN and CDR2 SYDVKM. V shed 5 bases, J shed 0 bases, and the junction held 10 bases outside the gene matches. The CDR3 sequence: CASSLYRDSSSGANVLTF. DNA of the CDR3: TGTGCCAGCAGTCTCTACCGGGACAGTTCCTCTGGGGCCAACGTCCTGACTTTC. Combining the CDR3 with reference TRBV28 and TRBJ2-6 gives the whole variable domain DVKVTQSSRYLVKRTGEKVFLECVQDMDHENMFWYRQDPGLGLRLIYFSYDVKMKEKGDIPEGYSVSREKKERFSLILESASTNQTSMYLCASSLYRDSSSGANVLTFGAGSRLTVL.

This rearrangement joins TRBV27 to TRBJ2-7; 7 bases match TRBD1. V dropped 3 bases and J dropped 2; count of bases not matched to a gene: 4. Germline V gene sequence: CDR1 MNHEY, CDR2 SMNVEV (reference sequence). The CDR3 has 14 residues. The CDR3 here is CASSLTGLAYEQYF. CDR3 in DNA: TGTGCCAGCAGTTTGACAGGGTTGGCCTACGAGCAGTACTTC.

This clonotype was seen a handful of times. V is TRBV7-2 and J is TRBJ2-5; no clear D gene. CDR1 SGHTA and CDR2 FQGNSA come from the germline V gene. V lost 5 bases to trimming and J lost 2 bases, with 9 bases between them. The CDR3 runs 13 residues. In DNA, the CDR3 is TGTGCCAGCAGCACTTTCGGTCAAGAGACCCAGTACTTC. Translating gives CASSTFGQETQYF.

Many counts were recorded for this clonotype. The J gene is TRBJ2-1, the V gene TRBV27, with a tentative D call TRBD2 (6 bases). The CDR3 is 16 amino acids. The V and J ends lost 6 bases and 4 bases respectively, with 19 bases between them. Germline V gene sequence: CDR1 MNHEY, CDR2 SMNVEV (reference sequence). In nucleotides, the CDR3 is TGTGCCAGCAGGATAGGTCTAGCGAGCGGTTACAATGAGCAGTTCTTC. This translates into CASRIGLASGYNEQFF.

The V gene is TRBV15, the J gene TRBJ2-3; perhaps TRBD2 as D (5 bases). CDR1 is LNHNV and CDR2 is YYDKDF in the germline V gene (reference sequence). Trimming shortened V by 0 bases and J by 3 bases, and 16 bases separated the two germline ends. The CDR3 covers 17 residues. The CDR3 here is CATSRDRRSDWTDTQYF. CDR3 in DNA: TGTGCCACCAGCAGAGATCGTCGATCGGACTGGACAGATACGCAGTATTTT.

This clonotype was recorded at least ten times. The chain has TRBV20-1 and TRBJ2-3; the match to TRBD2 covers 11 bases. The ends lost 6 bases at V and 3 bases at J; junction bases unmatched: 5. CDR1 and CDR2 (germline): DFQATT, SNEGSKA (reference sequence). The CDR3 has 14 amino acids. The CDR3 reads CSAETSGSTDTQYF. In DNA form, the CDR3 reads TGCAGTGCCGAAACTAGCGGGAGTACAGATACGCAGTATTTT.

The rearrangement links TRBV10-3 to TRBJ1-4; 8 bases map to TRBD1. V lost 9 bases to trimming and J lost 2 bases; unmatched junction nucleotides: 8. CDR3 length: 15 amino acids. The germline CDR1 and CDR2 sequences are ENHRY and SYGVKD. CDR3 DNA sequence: TGTGCCATACAGGGGGGGCGCGGGACTAATGAAAAACTGTTTTTT. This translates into CAIQGGRGTNEKLFF.

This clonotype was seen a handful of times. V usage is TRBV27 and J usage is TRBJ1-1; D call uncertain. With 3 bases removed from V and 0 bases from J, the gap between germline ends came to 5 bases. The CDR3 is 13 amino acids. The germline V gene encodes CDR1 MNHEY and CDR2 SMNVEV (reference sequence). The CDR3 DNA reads TGTGCCAGCAGTTTGCAAATGAACACTGAAGCTTTCTTT. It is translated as CASSLQMNTEAFF.

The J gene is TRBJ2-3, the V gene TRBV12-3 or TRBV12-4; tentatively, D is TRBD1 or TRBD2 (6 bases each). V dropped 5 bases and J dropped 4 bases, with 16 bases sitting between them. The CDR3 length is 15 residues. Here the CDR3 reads CASSPQRRGPDTQYF. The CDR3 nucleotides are TGTGCCAGCAGTCCCCAGCGCCGGGGGCCAGATACGCAGTATTTT.

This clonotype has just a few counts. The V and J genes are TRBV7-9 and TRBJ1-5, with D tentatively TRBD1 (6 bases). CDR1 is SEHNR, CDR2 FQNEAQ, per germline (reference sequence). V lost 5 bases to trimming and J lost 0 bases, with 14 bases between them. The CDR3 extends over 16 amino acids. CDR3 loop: CASSTRQVPSNQPQHF. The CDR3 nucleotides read TGTGCCAGCAGCACCCGACAGGTGCCTAGCAATCAGCCCCAGCATTTT.

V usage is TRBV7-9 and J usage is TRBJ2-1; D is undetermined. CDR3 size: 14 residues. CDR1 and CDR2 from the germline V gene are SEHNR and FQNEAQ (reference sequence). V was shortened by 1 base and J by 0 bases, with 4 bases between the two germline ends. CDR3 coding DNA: TGTGCCAGCAGCTTAGGAGTCTCCTACAATGAGCAGTTCTTC. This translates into CASSLGVSYNEQFF.

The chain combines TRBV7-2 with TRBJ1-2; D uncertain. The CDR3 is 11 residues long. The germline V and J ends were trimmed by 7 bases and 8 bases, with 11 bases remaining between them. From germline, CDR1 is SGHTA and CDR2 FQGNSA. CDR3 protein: CASNRGWGYTF. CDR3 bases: TGTGCCAGCAACCGAGGGTGGGGCTACACCTTC.